This entry lists 23 T cell receptor beta chains sequenced from one sample in a study of T-cell reconstitution after alpha-beta-depleted transplantation in children. Unique molecular identifiers were built into the TCRbeta library. TCRdb passed the PCR reads through MiXCR, listing each CDR3 protein once. Among roughly 200,000 distinct CDR3 sequences listed, approximately 7% were seen once. Here the sequenced sample was PBMCs from the stem cell graft donor, taken from the stem cell graft. The receptors originated from a human donor who donated a stem cell graft to a child with Wiskott-Aldrich syndrome.

This clonotype was seen at least ten times. The V gene is TRBV12-3 or TRBV12-4, the J gene TRBJ2-1; 7 nucleotides align to TRBD2. This CDR3 is 19 amino acids long. The trim removed 2 bases at V and 4 bases at J, leaving 17 bases unmatched. The CDR3 protein is CASSLTLAGAGENYNEQFF. CDR3 coding DNA: TGTGCCAGCAGTTTAACCCTCGCCGGGGCGGGAGAGAATTACAATGAGCAGTTCTTC.

This clonotype was observed at least ten times. The chain links TRBV5-1 to TRBJ2-7; 10 nucleotides agree with TRBD1. Unmatched junction bases numbered 8, after V lost 4 bases and J lost 1 base. CDR3 length: 16 residues. The germline gives CDR1 SGHRS, CDR2 YFSETQ. This CDR3 reads CASSRVGTGASYEQYF. Here the CDR3 DNA reads TGCGCCAGCAGCAGGGTGGGGACAGGGGCGTCCTACGAGCAGTACTTC.

The rearrangement joins TRBV12-5 to TRBJ1-1; unclear D gene. CDR1 is LGHNT and CDR2 is FRNRAP in the germline V gene. The V end lost 3 bases, the J end lost 4 bases, and 12 bases lay between the germline ends. The CDR3 loop spans 14 amino acids. This CDR3 reads CASGFATGTTEAFF. The CDR3 DNA sequence: TGTGCTAGTGGTTTCGCGACGGGTACCACTGAAGCTTTCTTT.

This clonotype was counted many times. The V and J genes are TRBV5-1 and TRBJ2-1, with 7 bases lining up with TRBD2. The CDR3 consists of 14 residues. Germline V gene data show CDR1 as SGHRS and CDR2 as YFSETQ. Unmatched junction bases numbered 6, after V lost 0 bases and J lost 9 bases. CDR3 in amino acids: CASSLESWGGEQFF. The CDR3 DNA follows: TGCGCCAGCAGCTTGGAAAGTTGGGGGGGTGAGCAGTTCTTC.

This clonotype was counted ten times or more. This chain connects TRBV12-3 or TRBV12-4 to TRBJ2-3; no firm D call. There are 17 residues in the CDR3. V was clipped by 1 base and J by 1 base, with 15 bases between them. The CDR3: CASSLGPTRGGTDTQYF. The DNA of the CDR3 is TGTGCCAGCAGTTTAGGGCCGACGAGAGGAGGCACAGATACGCAGTATTTT.

This clonotype was found many times. The CDR3 DNA sequence: TGTGCCAGCAGACCTGAGGTGGGCTCCTACAATGAGCAGTTCTTC. This gives the protein CASRPEVGSYNEQFF. The genes are TRBV6-5 and TRBJ2-1; D is unclear. Germline V gene data show CDR1 as MNHEY and CDR2 as SVGAGI. CDR3 length equals 15 residues. V was shortened by 6 bases and J by 0 bases, with 12 bases between the two germline ends.

This clonotype was counted at least ten times. The V and J genes are TRBV27 and TRBJ1-1; D may be TRBD1 (5 bases). V lost 4 bases and J lost 7, with 13 bases in between. The CDR3 has 13 residues. CDR1 and CDR2 from the germline V gene are MNHEY and SMNVEV (reference sequence). CDR3 loop: CASSSGTWGEAFF. CDR3 in DNA: TGTGCCAGCAGTTCCGGGACCTGGGGTGAAGCTTTCTTT.

This clonotype appeared many times. The chain combines TRBV24-1 with TRBJ2-1; D tentatively fits TRBD1 or TRBD2 (5 bases each). V lost 5 bases and J lost 9, with 10 bases in between. The CDR3 runs 12 residues. Germline CDR1 reads KGHDR; CDR2 reads SFDVKD. The CDR3 loop reads CATSGGASEQFF. The CDR3 DNA sequence: TGTGCCACCAGTGGAGGGGCAAGTGAGCAGTTCTTC.

This clonotype was recorded at least ten times. The rearrangement links TRBV5-1 to TRBJ1-1; D may be TRBD1 (6 bases). CDR3 length: 14 amino acids. Trimming removed 4 bases at V and 2 bases at J, with 12 bases between. Germline CDR1 and CDR2: SGHRS and YFSETQ. The CDR3 DNA is TGCGCCAGCAGCCCCGGACAGCCCAACACTGAAGCTTTCTTT. This sequence encodes CASSPGQPNTEAFF.

This clonotype was seen only a few times. The genes are TRBV18 and TRBJ2-1; 9 bases match TRBD1. The V and J ends lost 3 bases and 7 bases, in that order; junction bases with no gene match: 4. Per germline, CDR1 KGHSH and CDR2 LQKENI. This CDR3 comprises 14 residues. Here the CDR3 DNA reads TGTGCCAGCTCACCCAGGACAGGGGAGAATGAGCAGTTCTTC. It yields the protein CASSPRTGENEQFF.

This clonotype has at least ten counts. V is TRBV6-5 and J is TRBJ2-5, with unresolved D. V lost 2 bases, J lost 5 bases, and 3 bases lay in between. Germline V gene sequence: CDR1 MNHEY, CDR2 SVGAGI. This CDR3 is 11 amino acids long. Here the CDR3 reads CASSYVETQYF. In nucleotides, the CDR3 is TGTGCCAGCAGTTACGTGGAGACCCAGTACTTC.

In its sample, this clonotype was seen many times. This chain connects TRBV5-1 to TRBJ2-7; D is unclear. Trimming stripped 4 bases from V and 0 bases from J, with 8 bases between. The germline V gene encodes CDR1 SGHRS and CDR2 YFSETQ. The CDR3 runs 13 residues. CDR3 in DNA: TGCGCCAGCAGCGACACAGACTCCTACGAGCAGTACTTC. It encodes CASSDTDSYEQYF.

This clonotype appeared many times. The chain employs TRBV5-1 and TRBJ2-5; TRBD1 agrees at 9 bases. Germline-derived CDR1 and CDR2 are SGHRS and YFSETQ. V was pared by 2 bases and J by 1 base, with 3 bases of the junction left unmatched. CDR3 length: 15 residues. In DNA form, the CDR3 reads TGCGCCAGCAGCTTCAGGACAGGGGCCCAAGAGACCCAGTACTTC. This codes for CASSFRTGAQETQYF.

This clonotype was found a few times. The chain recombines TRBV14 with TRBJ2-3, with D maybe TRBD2 (5 bases). Trimming pared 4 bases from V and 1 base from J, leaving 15 bases between. The CDR3 runs to 16 residues. The germline V gene has CDR1 SGHDN and CDR2 FVKESK. The CDR3 nucleotides read TGTGCCAGCAGCCTCCTGGGGAGAGGGCGCACAGATACGCAGTATTTT. Amino acid sequence: CASSLLGRGRTDTQYF. The complete variable domain, with remaining parts taken from reference TRBV14 and TRBJ2-3, reads EAGVTQFPSHSVIEKGQTVTLRCDPISGHDNLYWYRRVMGKEIKFLLHFVKESKQDESGMPNNRFLAERTGGTYSTLKVQPAELEDSGVYFCASSLLGRGRTDTQYFGPGTRLTVL.

A note on this clonotype: A read error may explain this, as a much larger clone is one base away. The rearrangement links TRBV20-1 to TRBJ1-1, with D tentatively TRBD1 (6 bases). The V end was cut by 6 bases, the J end by 3 bases, with 17 bases between. The germline V gene has CDR1 DFQATT and CDR2 SNEGSKA (reference sequence). This CDR3 is built from 14 residues. DNA for the CDR3: TGCAGTGCGGTTTACAGGGACGGCTACACTGAAGCTTTCTTT. Residues: CSAVYRDGYTEAFF.

This sequence joins TRBV3-1 and TRBJ2-3; D gene unclear. This CDR3 comprises 15 residues. Germline V lookup: CDR1 LGHDT, CDR2 YNNKEL (reference sequence). Trimming left V 10 bases short and J 3 bases short, with 20 bases between. This CDR3 reads CATTKVVPGTDTQYF. CDR3 coding DNA: TGTGCCACCACCAAAGTCGTGCCTGGGACAGATACGCAGTATTTT.

About this clonotype itself: One base away lies a much larger clone, so this may be a sequencing read error. The V and J genes are TRBV28 and TRBJ2-2; D not certain. The CDR3 loop spans 12 amino acids. CDR1 and CDR2 from the germline V gene are MDHEN and SYDVKM. The CDR3 DNA follows: TGTGACAGCAGTGGGCTTAGGGGGGAGCTGTTTTTT. This sequence encodes CDSSGLRGELFF.

This clonotype was recorded at least ten times. The rearrangement links TRBV29-1 to TRBJ1-6; D possibly corresponds to TRBD1 (5 bases). Trimming left V 2 bases short and J 7 bases short, with 15 bases between. Germline values: CDR1 SQVTM, CDR2 ANQGSEA. CDR3 size: 15 residues. CDR3 amino acids: CSVEFEGAPNSPLHF. Here the CDR3 DNA reads TGCAGCGTTGAATTTGAAGGGGCGCCGAATTCACCCCTCCACTTT.

In this sample, this clonotype turned up many times. This chain connects TRBV28 to TRBJ2-7, with D perhaps matching TRBD1 (6 bases). Trimming removed 7 bases from V and 1 base from J, with 14 bases in between. The germline V gene encodes CDR1 MDHEN and CDR2 SYDVKM. The CDR3 is 14 residues long. The CDR3 loop reads CASTLGDRSYEQYF. The DNA of the CDR3 is TGTGCCAGCACCCTGGGAGACAGGTCCTACGAGCAGTACTTC.

The V and J genes are TRBV13 and TRBJ2-3, with 11 bases matching TRBD2. V shed 5 bases, J shed 2 bases, and the junction held 9 bases outside the gene matches. The CDR3 runs 17 residues. CDR1 PRHDT and CDR2 FYEKMQ come from the germline V gene (reference sequence). CDR3 sequence: CASSGSGTSGSTDTQYF. The CDR3 bases are TGTGCCAGCAGCGGCTCCGGGACTAGCGGCTCCACAGATACGCAGTATTTT. The full variable domain, its missing parts supplied by reference TRBV13 and TRBJ2-3, is AAGVIQSPRHLIKEKRETATLKCYPIPRHDTVYWYQQGPGQDPQFLISFYEKMQSDKGSIPDRFSAQQFSDYHSELNMSSLELGDSALYFCASSGSGTSGSTDTQYFGPGTRLTVL.

This clonotype was detected ten times or more. CDR3 in amino acids: CSVISTETQYF. As DNA, the CDR3 is TGCAGTGTAATAAGTACAGAGACCCAGTACTTC. The rearrangement uses TRBV20-1 and TRBJ2-5; D is ambiguous. The CDR3 totals 11 residues. V was trimmed by 7 bases and J by 4 bases, leaving 10 bases between them. Looked up from germline, CDR1 is DFQATT and CDR2 is SNEGSKA (reference sequence).

Of note for this clonotype: Germline and junction disagree at one end, which may indicate a read error. The J gene is TRBJ2-1, the V gene TRBV5-1; TRBD2 is a possible D gene (6 bases). Germline V CDR1 and CDR2: SGHRS, YFSETQ. CDR3 length equals 16 residues. The CDR3 DNA is TGCGCCAGCCGTAACCTGGCGGGGAGCTCCTACAATGAGCAGCTCTTC. Its translation: CASRNLAGSSYNEQLF.

This clonotype was seen repeatedly, ten times or more. The chain couples TRBV6-6 to TRBJ2-7; D gene unclear. The CDR3 is 12 amino acids. Per germline, CDR1 MNHNY and CDR2 SVGAGI (reference sequence). V was clipped by 6 bases and J by 2 bases, with 8 bases between them. The CDR3 coding sequence is TGTGCCAGCAGAGAACAGCCCTACGAGCAGTACTTC. Protein: CASREQPYEQYF.